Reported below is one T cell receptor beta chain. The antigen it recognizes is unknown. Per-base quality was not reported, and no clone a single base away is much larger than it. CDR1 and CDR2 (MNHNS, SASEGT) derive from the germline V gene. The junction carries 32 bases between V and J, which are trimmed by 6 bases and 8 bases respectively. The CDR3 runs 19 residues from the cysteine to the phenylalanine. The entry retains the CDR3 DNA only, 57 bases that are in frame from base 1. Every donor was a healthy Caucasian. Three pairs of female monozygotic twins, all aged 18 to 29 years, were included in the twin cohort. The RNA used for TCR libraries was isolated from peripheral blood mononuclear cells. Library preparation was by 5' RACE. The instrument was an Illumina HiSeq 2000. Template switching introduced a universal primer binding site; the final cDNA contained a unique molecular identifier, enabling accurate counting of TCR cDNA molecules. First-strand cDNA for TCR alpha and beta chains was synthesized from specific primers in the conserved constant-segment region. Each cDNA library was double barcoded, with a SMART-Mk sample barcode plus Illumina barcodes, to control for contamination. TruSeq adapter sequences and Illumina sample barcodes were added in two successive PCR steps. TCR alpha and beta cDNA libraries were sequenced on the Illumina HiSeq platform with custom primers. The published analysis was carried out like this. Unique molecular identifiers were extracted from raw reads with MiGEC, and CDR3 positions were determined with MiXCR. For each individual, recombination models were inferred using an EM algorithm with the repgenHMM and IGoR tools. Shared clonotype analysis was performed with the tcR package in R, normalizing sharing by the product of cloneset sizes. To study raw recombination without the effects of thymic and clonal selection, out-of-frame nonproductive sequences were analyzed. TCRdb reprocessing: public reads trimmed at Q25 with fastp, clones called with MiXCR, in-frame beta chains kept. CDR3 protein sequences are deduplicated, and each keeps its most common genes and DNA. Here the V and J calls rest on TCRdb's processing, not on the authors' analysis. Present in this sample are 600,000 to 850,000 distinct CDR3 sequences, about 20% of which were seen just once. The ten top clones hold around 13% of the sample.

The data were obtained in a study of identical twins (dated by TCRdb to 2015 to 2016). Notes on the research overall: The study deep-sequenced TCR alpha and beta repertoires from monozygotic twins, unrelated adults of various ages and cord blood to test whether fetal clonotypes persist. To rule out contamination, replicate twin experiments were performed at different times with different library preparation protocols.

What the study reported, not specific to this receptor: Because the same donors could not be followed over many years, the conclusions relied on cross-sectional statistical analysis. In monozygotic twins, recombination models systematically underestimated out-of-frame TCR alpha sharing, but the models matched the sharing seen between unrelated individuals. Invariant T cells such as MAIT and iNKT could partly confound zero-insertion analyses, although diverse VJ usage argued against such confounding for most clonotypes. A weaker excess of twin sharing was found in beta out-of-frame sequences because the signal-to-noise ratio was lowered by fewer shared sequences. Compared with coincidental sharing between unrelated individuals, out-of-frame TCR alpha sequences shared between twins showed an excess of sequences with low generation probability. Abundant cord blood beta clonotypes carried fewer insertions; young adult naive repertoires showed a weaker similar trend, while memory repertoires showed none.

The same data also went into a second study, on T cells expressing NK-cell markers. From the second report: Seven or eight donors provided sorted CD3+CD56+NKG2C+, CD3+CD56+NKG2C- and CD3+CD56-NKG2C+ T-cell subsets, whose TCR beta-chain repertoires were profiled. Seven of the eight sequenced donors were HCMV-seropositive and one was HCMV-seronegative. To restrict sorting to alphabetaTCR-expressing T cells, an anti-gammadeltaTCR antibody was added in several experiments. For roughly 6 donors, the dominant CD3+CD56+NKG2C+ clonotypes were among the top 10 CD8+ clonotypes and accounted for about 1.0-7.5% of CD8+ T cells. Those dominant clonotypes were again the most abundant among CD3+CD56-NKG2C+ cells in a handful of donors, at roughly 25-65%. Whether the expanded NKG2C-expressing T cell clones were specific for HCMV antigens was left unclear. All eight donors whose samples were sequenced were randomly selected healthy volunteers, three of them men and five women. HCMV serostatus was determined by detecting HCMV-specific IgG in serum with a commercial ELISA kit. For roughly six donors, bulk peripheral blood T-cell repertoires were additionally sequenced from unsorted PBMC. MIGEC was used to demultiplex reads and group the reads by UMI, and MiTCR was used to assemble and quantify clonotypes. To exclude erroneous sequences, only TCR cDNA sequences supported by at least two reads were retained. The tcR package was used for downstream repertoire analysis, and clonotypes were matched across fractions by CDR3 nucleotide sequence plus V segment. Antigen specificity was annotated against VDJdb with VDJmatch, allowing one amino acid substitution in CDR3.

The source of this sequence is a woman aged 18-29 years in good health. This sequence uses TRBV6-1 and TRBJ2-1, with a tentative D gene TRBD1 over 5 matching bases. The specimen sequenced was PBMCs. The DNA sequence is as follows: TGTGCCAGCAGCTTCAGGGTGCGGTCCGTAGGACAAAAGGTCGATGAGCAGTTCTTC. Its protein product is CASSFRVRSVGQKVDEQFF.